The subject of this entry is one T cell receptor beta chain. Its antigen is not identified. V shed 6 bases and J shed 0 bases, with 5 bases lying between them. Germline CDR1 is MDHEN and CDR2 is SYDVKM. There are 13 residues in the CDR3. Oncomine TCR Beta short-read sequencing was applied to DNA from cultured CD4+ T cells. Scientists extracted genomic DNA from CD4+ T cells grown in culture. A single record per CDR3 protein comes from TCRdb applying MiXCR to the PCR reads. Of about 15,000 distinct CDR3 sequences detected, around 40% appear once; the ten largest clones hold 20% to 25%. The treatment is: approximately nine-day PBMC culture with coronavirus spike peptide pools or control peptides (ViraFEST assay). By negative selection, CD4+ T cells were isolated once culture had run for 9 to 10 days. This sample stems from a study of vaccination and CD4 T cells after COVID-19. Study information: Fewer than 10 convalescent patients had mild and one had severe PCR-confirmed SARS-CoV-2 disease.

The chain recombines TRBV28 with TRBJ2-2; the D gene is possibly TRBD1 (5 bases). Sample: cultured CD4+ T cells from blood. The receptor was derived from a human donor with COVID-19. CDR3 sequence (DNA): TGTGCCAGCAGGGACACGAACACCGGGGAGCTGTTTTTT. This sequence encodes CASRDTNTGELFF.